This T cell receptor (beta chain) was captured in a study of T cell responses to AZD1222 COVID-19 vaccine (TCRdb year 2021). Looking at the study overall: AZD1222 recipients given second doses at about 4 weeks or at about 12 weeks were pooled, since spike-specific TCR depth and breadth were not found to differ between the two schedules. TCR sequencing was performed for 230 to 250 trial participants, of whom 200 to 210 were given two doses of AZD1222 and around 25 were given two doses of MenACWY control vaccine. Trial participants were enrolled by age into subgroups of 18-55, 56-69 and 70-plus years, and around 140, 26 and 57 TCR-sequenced participants, respectively, were included in these subgroups. The paper as a whole reports these results and caveats: Reportedly, close to half of the unique spike-specific TCRs recognized epitopes lying outside the regions that are mutated in the B.1.351 and B.1.1.7 variants. Participants were mostly white British and included more females than males, and it was suggested by the authors that clonal diversity may have been underestimated. Conclusions about previously exposed vaccinees are limited, since just 5 to 7 AZD1222 recipients were seropositive for SARS-CoV-2 at baseline. Because no samples from the day 14 peak response were available, repertoires could be characterized only after the peak T cell response. The 56-69-year group was small, and its depth increase did not reach significance, likely because of low power. A significant rise in spike-specific TCR breadth and depth was observed after two AZD1222 doses relative to day 0 and relative to MenACWY recipients. The whole spike protein was spanned by vaccine-associated CD4 TCRs, and dominant responses were seen in regions 160-218 and 743-854.

With regard to this clone: Its binding antigen is unknown. No much larger clonotype is one base removed from it; base qualities were not supplied.

Read against the paper, the sample's time point label means: baseline before first vaccination. The vaccinee samples were drawn from two UK trials, COV001 and COV002, one of which was a single-blind randomized controlled phase 2/3 trial testing AZD1222 (ChAdOx1 nCoV-19) in healthy adults. For TCRbeta chain sequencing, PBMC samples were collected from trial participants at day 0 and at day 28 after the second dose. The CDR3 regions of human TCRbeta chains were analyzed by immunosequencing. On the study's bioinformatics: Repertoire TCRs were checked for matches against a reference library of SARS-CoV-2-specific TCRs that had been generated using the MIRA antigen-specificity platform. Breadth was defined as the fraction of unique TCRs that were SARS-CoV-2-associated, and depth was defined as the fraction of total T cells that were SARS-CoV-2-associated. Each spike-specific TCR was assigned to its reactive spike region and to a CD4 or CD8 class using the MIRA data. Log10-transformed breadth and depth values were compared by one-way ANOVA with Sidak's multiple comparisons tests. The immuneACCESS repertoire file appears here via TCRdb, limited to in-frame rearrangements. These files lack a portion of the clones; in checked studies, under half of the deficit traces to unresolved V genes, and the cause of the others is not known. V, J and clone size reflect that table, while D and trimming were determined from the DNA. The sample includes 150,000 to 200,000 clones, with over 90% observed a single time. The ten largest clonotypes hold 3.5% to 4.5% of the sample.

The receptor's source is an adult in good health. Specimen: peripheral blood, collected on day 0 of AZD1222 vaccination.

The nucleotide sequence is given as TGTGCCAGCAGTTTAAAGGGACAGGGGGGTTTATATGGCTACACCTTC. This yields the protein CASSLKGQGGLYGYTF. The chain is encoded by TRBV27 joined to TRBJ1-2; the junction holds 11 bases that match TRBD1. Measured from the cysteine to the phenylalanine, the CDR3 is 16 residues long. Kept here is only the CDR3 DNA, which spans 48 bases and is read in frame from base 1. V ends up 2 bases short and J 5 bases short, with an unmatched junction base count of 7. In the germline V gene (reference sequence), CDR1 corresponds to MNHEY and CDR2 to SMNVEV.